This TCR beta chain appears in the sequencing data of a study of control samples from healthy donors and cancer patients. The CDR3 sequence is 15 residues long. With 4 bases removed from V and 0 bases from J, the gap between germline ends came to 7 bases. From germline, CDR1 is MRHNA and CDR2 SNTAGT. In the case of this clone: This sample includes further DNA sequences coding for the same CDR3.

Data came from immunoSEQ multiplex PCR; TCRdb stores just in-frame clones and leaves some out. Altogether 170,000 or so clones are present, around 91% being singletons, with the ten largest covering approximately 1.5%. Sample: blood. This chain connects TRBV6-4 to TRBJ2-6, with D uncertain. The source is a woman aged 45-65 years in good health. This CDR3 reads CASSVDGSGANVLTF. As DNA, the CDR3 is TGTGCCAGCAGTGTGGACGGCTCTGGGGCCAACGTCCTGACTTTC.